This T cell receptor beta chain originates from a study of T cell responses to AZD1222 COVID-19 vaccine. Germline-derived CDR1 and CDR2 are MDHEN and SYDVKM. After removal of 8 bases from V and 0 bases from J, the junction contained 19 bases not matched to a gene. This CDR3 spans 19 amino acids. Clones were sequenced by immunoSEQ multiplex PCR, and TCRdb holds only the in-frame ones, with some missing. The table has more than 150,000 clones, around nine tenths seen once. This clone was observed a single time. The antigen remains undetermined. Study results and limitations: Clonal diversity may have been underestimated in mostly white British donors. At baseline, seropositivity was found in only a handful of AZD1222 recipients.

Specimen: peripheral blood, collected 28 days after the second AZD1222 dose. The sequence was obtained from an adult who received the AZD1222 COVID-19 vaccine. J is TRBJ1-1 and V is TRBV28, with TRBD1 matching 9 bases. The CDR3 here is CASAGGQGFLRRMNTEAFF. DNA for the CDR3: TGTGCCAGCGCAGGGGGACAGGGTTTCCTTCGGCGTATGAACACTGAAGCTTTCTTT.